This T cell receptor beta chain was sequenced for a study of blood T cell repertoires in COVID-19. Study summary: Acute and convalescent COVID-19 specimens originated in the United States, Italy and Spain.

The authors' processing: Estimation of nucleated cell counts was performed using reference gene primer amplification. TCRdb keeps only in-frame clones here, not all; method: immunoSEQ multiplex PCR. For V, J and clone size, that table is used; D and trimming come from the DNA. The data hold roughly 300,000 clones, with around 83% observed a single time. The CDR3 extends over 15 amino acids. Losses at the gene ends were 2 bases for V and 10 bases for J; bases not matched to a gene: 9. Germline V gene lookup returns CDR1 ENHRY and CDR2 SYGVKD. Material for sequencing was peripheral blood. The TCR comes from a woman aged 50 to 60 with acute or convalescent COVID-19. V usage is TRBV10-3 and J usage is TRBJ2-1; 9 bases line up with TRBD2. The DNA of the CDR3 is TGTGCCATCAGTGAGAGTCTAGCGGGAACGGGGGAGCAGTTCTTC. As protein: CAISESLAGTGEQFF.